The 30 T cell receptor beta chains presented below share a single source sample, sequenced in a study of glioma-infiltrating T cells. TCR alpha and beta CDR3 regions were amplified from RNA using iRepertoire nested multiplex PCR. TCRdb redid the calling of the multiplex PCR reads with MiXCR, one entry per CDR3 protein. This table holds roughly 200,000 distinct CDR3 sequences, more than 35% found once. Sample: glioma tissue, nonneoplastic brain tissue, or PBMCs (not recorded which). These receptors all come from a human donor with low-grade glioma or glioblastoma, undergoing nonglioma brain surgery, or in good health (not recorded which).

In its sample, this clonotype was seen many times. In nucleotides, the CDR3 is TGTGCCAGCAGTTTCCCGGACACCACTCCCTACGAGCAGTACTTC. Translating it yields CASSFPDTTPYEQYF. The chain is built from TRBV28 and TRBJ2-7; a weak D match, TRBD1 (5 bases). V shed 3 bases and J shed 2 bases, with 14 bases lying between them. This CDR3 has 15 amino acids. From germline, CDR1 is MDHEN and CDR2 SYDVKM.

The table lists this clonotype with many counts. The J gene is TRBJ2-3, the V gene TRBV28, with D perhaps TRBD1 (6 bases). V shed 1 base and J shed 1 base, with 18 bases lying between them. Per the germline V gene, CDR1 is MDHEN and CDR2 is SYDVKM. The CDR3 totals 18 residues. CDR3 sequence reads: CASSLSRTAFPGTDTQYF. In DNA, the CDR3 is TGTGCCAGCAGTTTATCTCGGACAGCCTTCCCTGGCACAGATACGCAGTATTTT.

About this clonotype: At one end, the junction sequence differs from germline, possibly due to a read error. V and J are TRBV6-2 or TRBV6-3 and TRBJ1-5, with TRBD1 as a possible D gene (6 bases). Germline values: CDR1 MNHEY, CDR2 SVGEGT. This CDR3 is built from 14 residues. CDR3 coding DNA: TGTGCCAGCAATCACGACAGGAACAATCAGCACCAGCATTTT. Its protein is CASNHDRNNQHQHF.

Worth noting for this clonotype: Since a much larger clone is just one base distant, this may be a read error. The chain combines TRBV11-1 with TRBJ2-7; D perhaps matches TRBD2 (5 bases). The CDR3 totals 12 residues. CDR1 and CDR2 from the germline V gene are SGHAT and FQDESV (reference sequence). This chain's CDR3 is CASSLVGSEQCF. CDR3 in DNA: TGTGCCAGCAGCTTAGTGGGGAGCGAGCAGTGCTTC.

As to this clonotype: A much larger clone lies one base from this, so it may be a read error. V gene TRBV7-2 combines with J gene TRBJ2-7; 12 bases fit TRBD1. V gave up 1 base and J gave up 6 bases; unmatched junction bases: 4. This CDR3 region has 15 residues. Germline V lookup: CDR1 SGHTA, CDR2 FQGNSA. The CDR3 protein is CASSLVGQGAVEQYF. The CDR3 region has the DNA TGTGCCAGCAGCTTAGTGGGACAGGGGGCAGTCGAGCAGTACTTC.

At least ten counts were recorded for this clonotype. The CDR3 protein is CASSNPAGYEQYF. Here the CDR3 DNA reads TGTGCCAGCAGTAACCCGGCCGGCTACGAGCAGTACTTC. The chain carries TRBV28 and TRBJ2-7; no firm D call. The germline CDR1 and CDR2 sequences are MDHEN and SYDVKM. This CDR3 is built from 13 residues. V shed 5 bases and J shed 3 bases, with 11 bases lying between them. Full variable domain (remainder filled in from reference TRBV28 and TRBJ2-7): DVKVTQSSRYLVKRTGEKVFLECVQDMDHENMFWYRQDPGLGLRLIYFSYDVKMKEKGDIPEGYSVSREKKERFSLILESASTNQTSMYLCASSNPAGYEQYFGPGTRLTVT.

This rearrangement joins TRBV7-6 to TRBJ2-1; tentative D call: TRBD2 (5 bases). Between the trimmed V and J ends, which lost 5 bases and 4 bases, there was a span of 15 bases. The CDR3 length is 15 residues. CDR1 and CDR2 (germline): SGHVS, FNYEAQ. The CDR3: CASSRGSGRYNEQFF. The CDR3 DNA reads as TGTGCCAGCAGCCGCGGGTCGGGCAGATACAATGAGCAGTTCTTC.

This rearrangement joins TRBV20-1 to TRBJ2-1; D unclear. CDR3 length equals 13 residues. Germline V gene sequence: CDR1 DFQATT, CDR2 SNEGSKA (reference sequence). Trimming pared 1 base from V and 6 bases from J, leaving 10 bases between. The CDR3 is CSARGWSGNEQFF. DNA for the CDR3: TGCAGTGCTAGAGGCTGGAGTGGCAATGAGCAGTTCTTC.

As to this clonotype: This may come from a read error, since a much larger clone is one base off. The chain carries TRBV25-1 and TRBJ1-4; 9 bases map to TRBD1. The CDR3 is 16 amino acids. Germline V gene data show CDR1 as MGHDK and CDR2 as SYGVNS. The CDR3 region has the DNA TGTGCCAGCAGTGACGGGACAGGGTATGGTCCTGAAAAACTGGTTTTT. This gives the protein CASSDGTGYGPEKLVF.

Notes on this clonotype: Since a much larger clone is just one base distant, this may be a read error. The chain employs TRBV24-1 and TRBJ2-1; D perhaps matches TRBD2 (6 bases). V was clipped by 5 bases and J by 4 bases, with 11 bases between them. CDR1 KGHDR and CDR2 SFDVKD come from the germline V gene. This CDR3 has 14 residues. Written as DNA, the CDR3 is TGTGCCACCAGTGCCCATGGGAGGTACAATGAGCAGTTCTTC. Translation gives CATSAHGRYNEQFF.

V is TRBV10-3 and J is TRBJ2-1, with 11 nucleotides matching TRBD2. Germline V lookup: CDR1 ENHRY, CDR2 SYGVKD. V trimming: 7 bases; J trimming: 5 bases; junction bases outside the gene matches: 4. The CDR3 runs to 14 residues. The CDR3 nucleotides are TGTGCCATCACTGGACTAGCGGGCAACAATGAGCAGTTCTTC. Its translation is CAITGLAGNNEQFF.

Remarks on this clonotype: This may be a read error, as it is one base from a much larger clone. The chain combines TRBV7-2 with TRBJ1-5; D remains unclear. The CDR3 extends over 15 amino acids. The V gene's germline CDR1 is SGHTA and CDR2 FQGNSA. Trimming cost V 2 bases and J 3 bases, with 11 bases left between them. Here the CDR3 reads CASSLKTWANQPQHF. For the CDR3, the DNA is TGTGCCAGCAGCTTAAAGACATGGGCCAATCAGCCCCAGCATTTT.

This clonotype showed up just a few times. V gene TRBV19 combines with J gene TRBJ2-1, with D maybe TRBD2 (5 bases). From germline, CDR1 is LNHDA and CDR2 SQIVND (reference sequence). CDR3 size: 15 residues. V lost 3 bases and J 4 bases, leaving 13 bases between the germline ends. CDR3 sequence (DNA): TGTGCCAGTAGTATCAATAGCGTGACGTACAATGAGCAGTTCTTC. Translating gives CASSINSVTYNEQFF.

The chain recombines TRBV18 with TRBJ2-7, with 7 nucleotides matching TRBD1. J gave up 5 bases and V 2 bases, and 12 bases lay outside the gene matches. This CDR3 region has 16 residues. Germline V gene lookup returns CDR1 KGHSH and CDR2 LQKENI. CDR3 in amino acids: CASSPLSRQGVHEQYF. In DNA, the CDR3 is TGTGCCAGCTCACCATTGTCGCGGCAGGGGGTCCACGAGCAGTACTTC.

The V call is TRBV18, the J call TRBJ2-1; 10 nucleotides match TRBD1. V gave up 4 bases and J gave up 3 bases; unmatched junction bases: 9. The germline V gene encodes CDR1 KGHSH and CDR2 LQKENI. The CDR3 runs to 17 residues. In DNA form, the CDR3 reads TGTGCCAGCTCACTCTCCGGGACAGGGGAGTGCTACAATGAGCAGTTCTTC. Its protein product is CASSLSGTGECYNEQFF.

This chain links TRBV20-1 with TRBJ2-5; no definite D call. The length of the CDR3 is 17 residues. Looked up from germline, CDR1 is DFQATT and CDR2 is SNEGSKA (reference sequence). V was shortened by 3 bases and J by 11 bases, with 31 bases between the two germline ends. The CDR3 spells CSASDQRRGQRQYTQYF. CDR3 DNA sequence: TGCAGTGCTAGTGACCAGAGGCGTGGGCAACGCCAATATACTCAGTACTTC.

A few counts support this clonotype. As DNA, the CDR3 is TGTGCCAGCAGTTTCACCAGGGAGCAGTACTTC. Residues: CASSFTREQYF. The chain combines TRBV28 with TRBJ2-7; D is unclear. The CDR3 sequence is 11 residues long. Trimming stripped 3 bases from V and 7 bases from J, with 7 bases between. The germline V gene has CDR1 MDHEN and CDR2 SYDVKM.

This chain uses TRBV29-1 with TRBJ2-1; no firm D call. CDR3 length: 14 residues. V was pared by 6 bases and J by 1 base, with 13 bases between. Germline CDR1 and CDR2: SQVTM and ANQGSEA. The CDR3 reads CSVYVTFSYNEQFF. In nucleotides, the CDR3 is TGCAGCGTGTACGTGACTTTTTCCTACAATGAGCAGTTCTTC.

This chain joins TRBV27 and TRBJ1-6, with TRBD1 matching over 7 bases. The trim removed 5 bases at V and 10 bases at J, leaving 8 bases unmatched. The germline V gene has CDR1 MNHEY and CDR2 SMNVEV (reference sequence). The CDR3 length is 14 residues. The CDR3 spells CASSSDRTGSPLHF. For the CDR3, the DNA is TGTGCCAGCAGTAGCGACAGGACAGGATCACCCCTCCACTTT.

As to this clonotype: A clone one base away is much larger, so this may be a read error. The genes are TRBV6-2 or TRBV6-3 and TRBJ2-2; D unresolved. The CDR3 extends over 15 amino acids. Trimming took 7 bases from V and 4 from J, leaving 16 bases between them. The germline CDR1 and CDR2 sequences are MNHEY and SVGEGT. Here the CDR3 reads CASNAGLSVTGELFF. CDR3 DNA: TGTGCCAGCAACGCCGGCCTATCGGTCACCGGGGAGCTGTTTTTT.

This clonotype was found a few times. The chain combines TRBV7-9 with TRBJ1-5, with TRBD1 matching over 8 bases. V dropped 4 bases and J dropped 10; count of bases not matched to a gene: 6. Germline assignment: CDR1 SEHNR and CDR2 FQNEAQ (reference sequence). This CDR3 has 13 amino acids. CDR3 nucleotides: TGTGCCAGCAGCTCGGACAGGGCAGGTCCCCAGCATTTT. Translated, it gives CASSSDRAGPQHF.

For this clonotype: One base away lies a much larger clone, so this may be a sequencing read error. The DNA for the CDR3 is TGCAGTGGGTCGGGGTCTGGGGGCTCCTACAATGAGCAGTTCTTC. Translated, it gives CSGSGSGGSYNEQFF. The V and J genes are TRBV20-1 and TRBJ2-1; either TRBD1 or TRBD2 may supply D (5 bases each). Per the germline V gene, CDR1 is DFQATT and CDR2 is SNEGSKA (reference sequence). V lost 7 bases to trimming and J lost 0 bases, with 16 bases between them. The CDR3 sequence is 15 residues long.

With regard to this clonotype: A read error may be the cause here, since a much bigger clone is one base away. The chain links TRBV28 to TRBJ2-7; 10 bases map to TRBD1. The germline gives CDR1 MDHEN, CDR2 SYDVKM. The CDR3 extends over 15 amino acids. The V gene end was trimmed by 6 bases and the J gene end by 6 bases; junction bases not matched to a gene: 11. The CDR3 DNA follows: TGTGCCAGCAGGGCCCAGGGACAGGGGTATAGCGAGCAGTACTTC. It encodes CASRAQGQGYSEQYF.

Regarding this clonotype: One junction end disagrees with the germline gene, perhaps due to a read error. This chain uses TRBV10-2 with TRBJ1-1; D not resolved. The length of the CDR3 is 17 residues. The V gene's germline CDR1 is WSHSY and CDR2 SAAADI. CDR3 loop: CASSERANAPLNAEAFF. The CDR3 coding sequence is TGCGCCAGCAGTGAGCGGGCGAATGCGCCTTTGAACGCTGAAGCTTTCTTT.

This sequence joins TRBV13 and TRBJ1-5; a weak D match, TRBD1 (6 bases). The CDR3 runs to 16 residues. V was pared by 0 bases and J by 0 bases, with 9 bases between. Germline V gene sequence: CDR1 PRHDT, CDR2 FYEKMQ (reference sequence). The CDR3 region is CASSLGGGYSNQPQHF. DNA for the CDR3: TGTGCCAGCAGCTTAGGAGGGGGTTATAGCAATCAGCCCCAGCATTTT.

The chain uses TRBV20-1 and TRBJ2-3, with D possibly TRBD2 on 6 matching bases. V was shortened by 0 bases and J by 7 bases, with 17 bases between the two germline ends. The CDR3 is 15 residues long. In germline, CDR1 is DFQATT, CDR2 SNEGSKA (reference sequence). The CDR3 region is CSARDGVAVGYTQYF. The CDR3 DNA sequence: TGCAGTGCTAGAGATGGAGTAGCGGTAGGGTATACGCAGTATTTT.

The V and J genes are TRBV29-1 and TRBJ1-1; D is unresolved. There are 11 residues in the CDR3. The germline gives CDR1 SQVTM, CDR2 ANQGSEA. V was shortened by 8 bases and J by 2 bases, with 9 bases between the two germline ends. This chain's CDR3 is CSSRRNTEAFF. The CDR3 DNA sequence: TGCAGCTCCCGACGCAACACTGAAGCTTTCTTT. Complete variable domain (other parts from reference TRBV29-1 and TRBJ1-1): SAVISQKPSRDICQRGTSLTIQCQVDSQVTMMFWYRQQPGQSLTLIATANQGSEATYESGFVIDKFPISRPNLTFSTLTVSNMSPEDSSIYLCSSRRNTEAFFGQGTRLTVV.

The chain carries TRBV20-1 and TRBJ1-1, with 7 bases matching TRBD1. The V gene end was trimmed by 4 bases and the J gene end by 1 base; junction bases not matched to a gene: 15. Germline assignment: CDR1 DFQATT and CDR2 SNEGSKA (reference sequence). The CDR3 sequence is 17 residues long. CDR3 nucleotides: TGCAGTGCTATTTCCGCTTACAGGGGTGGGCAGAACACTGAAGCTTTCTTT. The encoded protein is CSAISAYRGGQNTEAFF.

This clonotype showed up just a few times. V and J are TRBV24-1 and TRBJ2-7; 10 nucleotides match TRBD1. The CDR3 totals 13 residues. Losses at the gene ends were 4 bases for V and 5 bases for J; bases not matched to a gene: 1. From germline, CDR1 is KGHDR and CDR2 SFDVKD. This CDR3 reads CATSEGTGDEQYF. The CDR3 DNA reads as TGTGCCACCAGTGAAGGGACAGGGGACGAGCAGTACTTC.

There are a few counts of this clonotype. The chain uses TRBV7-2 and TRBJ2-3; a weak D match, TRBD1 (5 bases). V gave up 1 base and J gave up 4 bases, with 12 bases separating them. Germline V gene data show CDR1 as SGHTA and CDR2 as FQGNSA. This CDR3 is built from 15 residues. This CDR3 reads CASSLDSGRADTQYF. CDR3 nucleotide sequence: TGTGCCAGCAGCTTAGATTCCGGCAGGGCAGATACGCAGTATTTT.